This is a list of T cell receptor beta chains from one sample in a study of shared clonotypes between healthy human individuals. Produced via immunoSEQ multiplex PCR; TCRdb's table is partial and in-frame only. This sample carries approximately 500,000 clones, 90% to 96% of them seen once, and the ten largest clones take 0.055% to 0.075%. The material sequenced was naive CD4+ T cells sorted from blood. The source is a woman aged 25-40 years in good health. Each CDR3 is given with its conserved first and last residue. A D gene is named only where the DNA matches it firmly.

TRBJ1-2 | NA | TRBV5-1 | CASSPGRNYGYTF | TGCGCCAGCAGCCCGGGACGGAACTATGGCTACACCTTC
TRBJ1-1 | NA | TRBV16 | CASSQSESGDTEAFF | TGTGCCAGCAGCCAAAGCGAGAGTGGGGACACTGAAGCTTTCTTT
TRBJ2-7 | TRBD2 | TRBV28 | CASSPGGIYEQYF | TGTGCCAGCAGTCCGGGGGGTATCTACGAGCAGTACTTC
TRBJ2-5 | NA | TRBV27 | CASSSIRVSTGQETQYF | TGTGCCAGCAGTTCGATTCGGGTTTCGACGGGACAAGAGACCCAGTACTTC
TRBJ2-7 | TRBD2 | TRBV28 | CASSTPGLAEGYEQYF | TGTGCCAGCAGTACGCCGGGACTAGCGGAGGGCTACGAGCAGTACTTC
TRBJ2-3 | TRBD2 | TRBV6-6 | CASSYKREVAPYTQYF | TGTGCCAGCAGTTATAAGCGGGAGGTCGCCCCTTATACGCAGTATTTT
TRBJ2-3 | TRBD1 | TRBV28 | CASSSQGERTDTQYF | TGTGCCAGCAGTAGCCAGGGGGAACGCACAGATACGCAGTATTTT
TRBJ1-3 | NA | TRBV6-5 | CASSDVTNTIYF | TGTGCCAGCAGTGATGTAACGAACACCATATATTTT
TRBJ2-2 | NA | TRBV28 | CASSFGFPGELFF | TGTGCCAGCAGTTTTGGGTTTCCCGGGGAGCTGTTTTTT
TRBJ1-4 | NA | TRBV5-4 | CASSSTSTGPAEKLFF | TGTGCCAGCAGCTCGACGTCTACAGGGCCGGCTGAAAAACTGTTTTTT
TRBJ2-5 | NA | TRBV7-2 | CASSLSPGLGTQYF | TGTGCCAGCAGCTTATCGCCGGGGTTGGGGACCCAGTACTTC
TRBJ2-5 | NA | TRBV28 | CASRDPRETQYF | TGTGCCAGCAGGGACCCGAGGGAGACCCAGTACTTC
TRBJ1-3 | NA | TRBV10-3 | CAISDPRRRENTIYF | TGTGCCATCAGTGACCCTAGGAGGAGGGAAAACACCATATATTTT
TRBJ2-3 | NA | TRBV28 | CASSLRFFTDTQYF | TGTGCCAGCAGTTTACGGTTCTTCACAGATACGCAGTATTTT
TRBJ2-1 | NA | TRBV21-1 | CASIRSSGKGEQFF | TGTGCCAGCATTAGATCTAGCGGGAAAGGTGAGCAGTTCTTC